These 28 T cell receptor beta chains share one sample of origin, sequenced in a study of T cells after yellow fever vaccination. MiXCR, run by TCRdb on the 5' RACE reads, gives a single entry per CDR3 protein. The repertoire holds 300,000 to 450,000 distinct CDR3 sequences, with 6.2% as singletons. The source material was PBMCs, sampled 5 days after the yellow fever booster vaccination. The source of these receptors is a man in his thirties or forties who received the YFV17D yellow fever vaccine.

The sample holds a few counts of this clonotype. The chain carries TRBV29-1 and TRBJ2-3; D remains unclear. Trimming pared 4 bases from V and 1 base from J, leaving 15 bases between. The CDR3 totals 15 residues. Germline CDR1 reads SQVTM; CDR2 reads ANQGSEA. CDR3 nucleotide sequence: TGCAGCGTTGTACCAGGCTCCTATGGCACAGATACGCAGTATTTT. Protein product: CSVVPGSYGTDTQYF.

This clonotype came up a few times. V gene TRBV19 combines with J gene TRBJ2-7; 8 nucleotides align to TRBD1. V lost 6 bases and J lost 3; bases outside the gene matches: 7. Per germline, CDR1 LNHDA and CDR2 SQIVND (reference sequence). This CDR3 has 14 residues. As DNA, the CDR3 is TGTGCCAGTAGGAACCCCGGACAGGGCTACGAGCAGTACTTC. Protein sequence: CASRNPGQGYEQYF.

V usage is TRBV9 and J usage is TRBJ2-1; 8 bases align to TRBD1. Germline lookup yields CDR1 SGDLS and CDR2 YYNGEE. This CDR3 region has 15 residues. V lost 4 bases and J lost 9; bases outside the gene matches: 12. CDR3 nucleotide sequence: TGTGCCAGCAGCCCGAGGACAGGGCTTGGAGGTGAGCAGTTCTTC. Translated, it gives CASSPRTGLGGEQFF.

This clonotype was observed a few times. V usage is TRBV5-4 and J usage is TRBJ2-7, with 7 bases lining up with TRBD1. The CDR3 sequence is 15 residues long. V was clipped by 4 bases and J by 3 bases; unmatched bases: 10. CDR1 is SGHNT and CDR2 is YYREEE in the germline V gene (reference sequence). The CDR3 loop reads CASSPGTVNYYEQYF. The CDR3 DNA reads as TGTGCCAGCAGCCCAGGGACAGTTAATTACTACGAGCAGTACTTC.

This clonotype has a count of ten or more. V usage is TRBV20-1 and J usage is TRBJ2-1; the D is unclear. The V and J ends lost 0 bases and 4 bases respectively, with 10 bases between them. Germline V lookup: CDR1 DFQATT, CDR2 SNEGSKA (reference sequence). CDR3 length: 14 amino acids. Here the CDR3 DNA reads TGCAGTGCTAGAGAACAACGTGGTTACAATGAGCAGTTCTTC. This sequence encodes CSAREQRGYNEQFF.

The J gene is TRBJ2-7, the V gene TRBV29-1, with 9 bases aligning to TRBD1. The CDR3 sequence is 13 residues long. Germline V lookup: CDR1 SQVTM, CDR2 ANQGSEA. V lost 7 bases to trimming and J lost 6 bases; unmatched junction nucleotides: 10. CDR3 protein: CSARTGAQGEQYF. CDR3 coding DNA: TGCAGCGCCCGGACAGGGGCCCAGGGCGAGCAGTACTTC.

This clonotype showed up just a few times. The chain has TRBV5-1 and TRBJ2-7; 10 bases agree with TRBD2. This CDR3 is 15 amino acids long. Trimming removed 1 base from V and 5 bases from J; junction bases left unmatched: 6. Germline assignment: CDR1 SGHRS and CDR2 YFSETQ. The CDR3, as DNA: TGCGCCAGCAGCTTGATGGCTAGCGGGAGCAACGAGCAGTACTTC. It specifies CASSLMASGSNEQYF.

This clonotype was seen many times. One end of the junction does not line up with germline, which may come from a read error. The chain links TRBV5-1 to TRBJ2-5, with 7 bases fitting TRBD2. The CDR3 runs to 14 residues. CDR1 SGHRS and CDR2 YFSETQ come from the germline V gene. The CDR3 loop reads CASSLEGRGETQYF. In DNA form, the CDR3 reads TGTGCCAGCAGCTTAGAGGGGAGGGGAGAGACCCAGTACTTC. Using reference TRBV5-1 and TRBJ2-5 for the parts outside the CDR3, the full variable domain is KAGVTQTPRYLIKTRGQQVTLSCSPISGHRSVSWYQQTPGQGLQFLFEYFSETQRNKGNFPGRFSGRQFSNSRSEMNVSTLELGDSALYLCASSLEGRGETQYFGPGTRLLVL.

Here the CDR3 reads CSGLAGVTGELFF. The CDR3 DNA reads as TGCAGCGGACTAGCGGGAGTAACCGGGGAGCTGTTTTTT. The gene calls are TRBV20-1 and TRBJ2-2; the match to TRBD2 covers 13 bases. The CDR3 runs to 13 residues. Per the germline V gene, CDR1 is DFQATT and CDR2 is SNEGSKA (reference sequence).

This clonotype was detected ten times or more. The rearrangement uses TRBV29-1 and TRBJ2-5; 8 nucleotides line up with TRBD1. J was trimmed by 2 bases and V by 6 bases; bases with no gene match: 8. This CDR3 is 14 amino acids long. Per the germline V gene, CDR1 is SQVTM and CDR2 is ANQGSEA. The CDR3 sequence: CSVPGQGSQETQYF. The DNA of the CDR3 is TGCAGCGTCCCTGGACAGGGCTCTCAAGAGACCCAGTACTTC.

This sequence joins TRBV20-1 and TRBJ1-6; D gene ambiguous. Germline V CDR1 and CDR2: DFQATT, SNEGSKA (reference sequence). V dropped 6 bases and J dropped 8 bases, with 14 bases sitting between them. CDR3 length equals 13 residues. CDR3 bases: TGCAGTGCCCTACGGCGAGGATATTCACCCCTCCACTTT. The encoded protein is CSALRRGYSPLHF.

This clonotype was seen many times. The chain recombines TRBV5-1 with TRBJ1-1, with a possible D match to TRBD1 (5 bases). The germline CDR1 and CDR2 sequences are SGHRS and YFSETQ. Trimming pared 2 bases from V and 5 bases from J, leaving 19 bases between. The CDR3 has 16 residues. Here the CDR3 reads CASSLQPQGTPTEAFF. CDR3 coding DNA: TGCGCCAGCAGCTTACAACCCCAGGGTACTCCTACTGAAGCTTTCTTT.

The table lists this clonotype with many counts. This chain joins TRBV5-1 and TRBJ1-3, with a possible D match to TRBD1 (6 bases). V lost 2 bases, J lost 0 bases, and 9 bases lay in between. There are 15 residues in the CDR3. CDR1 and CDR2 (germline): SGHRS, YFSETQ. The CDR3 DNA reads as TGCGCCAGCAGCTTACAGGGAAGCTCTGGAAACACCATATATTTT. It translates to CASSLQGSSGNTIYF. The whole variable domain, remainder taken from reference TRBV5-1 and TRBJ1-3, is KAGVTQTPRYLIKTRGQQVTLSCSPISGHRSVSWYQQTPGQGLQFLFEYFSETQRNKGNFPGRFSGRQFSNSRSEMNVSTLELGDSALYLCASSLQGSSGNTIYFGEGSWLTVV.

This chain connects TRBV25-1 to TRBJ2-3, with D hard to call. V lost 1 base and J lost 4, with 15 bases in between. The CDR3 is 16 amino acids. The germline V gene has CDR1 MGHDK and CDR2 SYGVNS. The DNA of the CDR3 is TGTGCCAGCAGTGAATTCGGTGGAGCGTCGGCAGATACGCAGTATTTT. Translated: CASSEFGGASADTQYF.

This clonotype was picked up a small number of times. CDR3 coding DNA: TGTGCTAGTGGAAAAGGGACCTTATACGAGCAGTACTTC. Translating gives CASGKGTLYEQYF. The V gene is TRBV12-5, the J gene TRBJ2-7; D may correspond to TRBD1 or TRBD2 (5 bases each). V lost 6 bases, J lost 4 bases, and 13 bases lay in between. Germline V CDR1 and CDR2: LGHNT, FRNRAP. The CDR3 loop spans 13 amino acids.

This chain connects TRBV4-2 to TRBJ1-5, with D uncertain. The CDR3 extends over 14 amino acids. Per the germline V gene, CDR1 is LGHNA and CDR2 is YNFKEQ. V lost 0 bases to trimming and J lost 4 bases, with 7 bases between them. In DNA form, the CDR3 reads TGTGCCAGCAGCCAAGACAGACCAAATCAGCCCCAGCATTTT. Translation gives CASSQDRPNQPQHF.

This clonotype was counted only a few times. The J gene is TRBJ2-1, the V gene TRBV7-8; D gene uncertain. The CDR3 sequence is 13 residues long. V lost 5 bases and J 5 bases, leaving 10 bases between the germline ends. Germline CDR1 and CDR2: SGHVS and FQNEAQ. The DNA for the CDR3 is TGTGCCAGCAGCCCCCGAATGGACAATGAGCAGTTCTTC. Protein product: CASSPRMDNEQFF.

The rearrangement joins TRBV29-1 to TRBJ1-2; possible D gene TRBD1, 5 bases. Deletions cut 7 bases from V and 8 bases from J, with 17 bases between. The CDR3 runs 12 residues. The germline V gene has CDR1 SQVTM and CDR2 ANQGSEA. CDR3 sequence: CSALGRAGGYTF. As DNA, the CDR3 is TGCAGCGCCCTAGGCAGGGCGGGCGGCTACACCTTC.

This clonotype occurred many times. CDR3 sequence reads: CASGQFTGLVQETQYF. The CDR3, as DNA: TGTGCTAGTGGTCAATTCACGGGACTAGTCCAAGAGACCCAGTACTTC. The V gene is TRBV12-5, the J gene TRBJ2-5; 8 nucleotides agree with TRBD2. After removal of 5 bases from V and 1 base from J, the junction contained 9 bases not matched to a gene. Looked up from germline, CDR1 is LGHNT and CDR2 is FRNRAP. The CDR3 consists of 16 residues.

This clonotype was counted a few times. The V and J genes are TRBV7-9 and TRBJ2-7; 10 bases align to TRBD2. With 6 bases clipped from V and 11 bases from J, the junction kept 4 bases outside the gene matches. The germline V gene has CDR1 SEHNR and CDR2 FQNEAQ (reference sequence). There are 11 residues in the CDR3. The CDR3, as DNA: TGTGCCAGCAGTTCCGGACTAGCGGAGTACTTC. It is translated as CASSSGLAEYF. The full variable domain, with the rest looked up from reference TRBV7-9 and TRBJ2-7, is DTGVSQNPRHKITKRGQNVTFRCDPISEHNRLYWYRQTLGQGPEFLTYFQNEAQLEKSRLLSDRFSAERPKGSFSTLEIQRTEQGDSAMYLCASSSGLAEYFGPGTRLTVT.

This clonotype was counted between two and nine times. The V call is TRBV28, the J call TRBJ2-5; D unresolved. Per the germline V gene, CDR1 is MDHEN and CDR2 is SYDVKM. V was cut by 4 bases and J by 7 bases, with 7 bases left in between. CDR3 size: 11 residues. CDR3 in amino acids: CASSSTGTQYF. In DNA, the CDR3 is TGTGCCAGCAGTTCGACGGGGACCCAGTACTTC.

Ten or more counts support this clonotype. J is TRBJ2-1 and V is TRBV20-1; 8 bases are shared with TRBD2. This CDR3 has 14 residues. V was clipped by 3 bases and J by 5 bases; unmatched bases: 6. Germline V CDR1 and CDR2: DFQATT, SNEGSKA (reference sequence). The CDR3 DNA follows: TGCAGTGCTAGGGTTAGCGGGAACCACAATGAGCAGTTCTTC. Translation: CSARVSGNHNEQFF.

This clonotype was seen at least ten times. This rearrangement joins TRBV7-6 to TRBJ2-1, with D perhaps matching TRBD2 (6 bases). The CDR3 totals 19 residues. V shed 5 bases and J shed 4 bases, with 27 bases lying between them. Germline V gene data show CDR1 as SGHVS and CDR2 as FNYEAQ. The CDR3: CASSQRVGGNPTNYNEQFF. CDR3 DNA sequence: TGTGCCAGCAGCCAAAGGGTGGGCGGGAACCCTACCAATTACAATGAGCAGTTCTTC.

Worth noting for this clonotype: Germline and junction disagree at one end, which may indicate a read error. V gene TRBV20-1 combines with J gene TRBJ2-7; TRBD1 aligns across 8 bases. This CDR3 contains 13 residues. Germline V gene lookup returns CDR1 DFQATT and CDR2 SNEGSKA (reference sequence). CDR3 residues: CSARDLVMGQASF. The DNA for the CDR3 is TGCAGTGCTAGAGATCTCGTAATGGGACAGGCGTCCTTC.

This clonotype was detected only a few times. This chain connects TRBV7-2 to TRBJ2-3, with D perhaps TRBD2 (6 bases). V dropped 5 bases and J dropped 6 bases, with 15 bases sitting between them. There are 14 residues in the CDR3. The germline gives CDR1 SGHTA, CDR2 FQGNSA. The DNA for the CDR3 is TGTGCCAGCAGCCCCGCGGAGGGCGCGGATACGCAGTATTTT. Protein sequence: CASSPAEGADTQYF.

This clonotype showed up many times. The V call is TRBV20-1, the J call TRBJ2-5; D remains unclear. V lost 1 base to trimming and J lost 5 bases, with 8 bases between them. This CDR3 has 12 residues. Germline V gene lookup returns CDR1 DFQATT and CDR2 SNEGSKA (reference sequence). For the CDR3, the DNA is TGCAGTGCTAGAGCCCCGTCGGAGACCCAGTACTTC. Its translation is CSARAPSETQYF.

This clonotype appeared many times. The chain combines TRBV12-3 or TRBV12-4 with TRBJ2-1; 10 bases line up with TRBD1. CDR3 length: 15 residues. V gave up 3 bases and J gave up 6 bases; unmatched junction bases: 5. CDR3 residues: CASSLSGQGGNEQFF. In DNA form, the CDR3 reads TGTGCCAGCAGTTTGTCTGGACAGGGGGGCAATGAGCAGTTCTTC.

The V gene is TRBV5-1, the J gene TRBJ1-1, with TRBD1 matching over 8 bases. This CDR3 comprises 13 residues. Trimming cost V 2 bases and J 6 bases; bases outside gene matches: 3. Germline loops: CDR1 SGHRS, CDR2 YFSETQ. The CDR3 coding sequence is TGCGCCAGCAGCTTCCAGGGGGCTGCTGAAGCTTTCTTT. Amino acids: CASSFQGAAEAFF.